One T cell receptor (beta chain) is described in this entry. Sequencing was performed with immunoSEQ multiplex PCR; in TCRdb, only in-frame clones are kept and a portion is missing. There are several thousand clones in the sample; around 70% occur only once, and 35% to 50% lies in the top ten. From germline, CDR1 is MRHNA and CDR2 SNTAGT. V was shortened by 5 bases and J by 1 base, with 11 bases between the two germline ends. The CDR3 totals 14 residues. The data were obtained in a study of tumour-infiltrating T cells in Burkitt lymphoma. Turning to the study itself: Productive clonality predicted overall and progression-free survival.

The chain is built from TRBV6-4 and TRBJ1-1; D possibly corresponds to TRBD1 (6 bases). The sequencing sample was made of tumor tissue. The sequence was collected from a human donor with diffuse large B-cell lymphoma. CDR3 residues: CASSRDIWNTEAFF. In DNA, the CDR3 is TGTGCCAGCAGTCGGGACATTTGGAACACTGAAGCTTTCTTT.